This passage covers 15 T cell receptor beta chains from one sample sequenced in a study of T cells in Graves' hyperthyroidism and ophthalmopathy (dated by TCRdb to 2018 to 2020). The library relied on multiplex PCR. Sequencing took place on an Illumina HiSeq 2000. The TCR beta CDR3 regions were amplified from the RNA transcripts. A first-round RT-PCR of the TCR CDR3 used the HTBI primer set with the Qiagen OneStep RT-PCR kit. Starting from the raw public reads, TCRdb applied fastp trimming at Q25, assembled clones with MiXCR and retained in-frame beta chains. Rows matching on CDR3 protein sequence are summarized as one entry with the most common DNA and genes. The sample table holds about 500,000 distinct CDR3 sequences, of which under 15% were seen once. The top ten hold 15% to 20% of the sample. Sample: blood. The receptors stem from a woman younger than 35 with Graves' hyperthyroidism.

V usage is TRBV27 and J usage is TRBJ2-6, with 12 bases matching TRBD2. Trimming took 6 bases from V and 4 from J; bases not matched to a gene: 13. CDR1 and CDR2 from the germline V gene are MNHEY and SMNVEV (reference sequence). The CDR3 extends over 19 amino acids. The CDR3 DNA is TGTGCCAGCAGCCCATCTCTAGCGGGAGGGCCGGCGGGGGCCAACGTCCTGACTTTC. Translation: CASSPSLAGGPAGANVLTF. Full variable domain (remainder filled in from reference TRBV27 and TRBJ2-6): EAQVTQNPRYLITVTGKKLTVTCSQNMNHEYMSWYRQDPGLGLRQIYYSMNVEVTDKGDVPEGYKVSRKEKRNFPLILESPSPNQTSLYFCASSPSLAGGPAGANVLTFGAGSRLTVL.

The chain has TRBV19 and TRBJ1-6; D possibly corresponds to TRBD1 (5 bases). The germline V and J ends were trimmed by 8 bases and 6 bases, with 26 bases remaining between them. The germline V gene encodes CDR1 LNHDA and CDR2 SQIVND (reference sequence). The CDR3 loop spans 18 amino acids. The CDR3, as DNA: TGTGCCAGTGGGATAGGGCACGGAGACAGCCTCTTTAATTCACCCCTCCACTTT. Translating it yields CASGIGHGDSLFNSPLHF.

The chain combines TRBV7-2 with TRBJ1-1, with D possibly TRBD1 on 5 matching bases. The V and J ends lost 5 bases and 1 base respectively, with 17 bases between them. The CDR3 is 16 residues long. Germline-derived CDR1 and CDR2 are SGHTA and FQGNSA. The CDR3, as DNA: TGTGCCAGCAGCCCCCCTGGGGGGAATCCGAACACTGAAGCTTTCTTT. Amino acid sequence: CASSPPGGNPNTEAFF.

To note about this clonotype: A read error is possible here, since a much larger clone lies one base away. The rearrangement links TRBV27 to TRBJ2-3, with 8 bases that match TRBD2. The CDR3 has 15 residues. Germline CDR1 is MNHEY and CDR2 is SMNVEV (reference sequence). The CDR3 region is CASSLYGGDTDAQYF. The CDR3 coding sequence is TGTGCCAGCAGTTTATACGGGGGGGACACAGATGCGCAGTATTTT.

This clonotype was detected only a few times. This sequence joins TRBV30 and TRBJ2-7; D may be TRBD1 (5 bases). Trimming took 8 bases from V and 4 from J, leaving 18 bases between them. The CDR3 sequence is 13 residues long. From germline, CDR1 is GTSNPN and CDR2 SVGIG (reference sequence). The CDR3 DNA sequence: TGTGCCGTAGATCAGGGAACGATTTACGAGCAGTACTTC. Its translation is CAVDQGTIYEQYF.

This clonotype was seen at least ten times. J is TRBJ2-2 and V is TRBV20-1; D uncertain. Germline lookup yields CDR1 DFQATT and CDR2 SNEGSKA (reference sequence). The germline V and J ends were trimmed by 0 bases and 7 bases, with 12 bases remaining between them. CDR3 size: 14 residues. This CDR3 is CSAREYGVNGELFF. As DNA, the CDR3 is TGCAGTGCTAGAGAATATGGGGTAAACGGGGAGCTGTTTTTT.

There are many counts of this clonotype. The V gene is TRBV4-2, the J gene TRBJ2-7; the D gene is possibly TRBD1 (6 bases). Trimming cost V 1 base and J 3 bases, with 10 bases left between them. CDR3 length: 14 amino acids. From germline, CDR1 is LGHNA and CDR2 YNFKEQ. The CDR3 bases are TGTGCCAGCAGCCAAGGGGACACACGCTACGAGCAGTACGTC. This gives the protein CASSQGDTRYEQYV.

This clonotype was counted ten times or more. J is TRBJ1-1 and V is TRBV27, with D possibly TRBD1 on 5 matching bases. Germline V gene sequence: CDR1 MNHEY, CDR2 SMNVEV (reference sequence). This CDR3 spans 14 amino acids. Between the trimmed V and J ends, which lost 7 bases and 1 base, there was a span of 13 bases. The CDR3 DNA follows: TGTGCCAGCACCCAGACAGATGGGAACACTGAAGCTTTCTTT. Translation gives CASTQTDGNTEAFF.

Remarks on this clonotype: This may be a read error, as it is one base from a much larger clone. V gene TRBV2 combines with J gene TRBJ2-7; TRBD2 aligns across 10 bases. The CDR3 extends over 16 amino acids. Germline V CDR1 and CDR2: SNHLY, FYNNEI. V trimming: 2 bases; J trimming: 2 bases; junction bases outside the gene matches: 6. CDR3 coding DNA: TGTGCCAGCAGTGAATCCCCCGGACTAGCGGCCTACGAGCAGTACGTC. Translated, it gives CASSESPGLAAYEQYV.

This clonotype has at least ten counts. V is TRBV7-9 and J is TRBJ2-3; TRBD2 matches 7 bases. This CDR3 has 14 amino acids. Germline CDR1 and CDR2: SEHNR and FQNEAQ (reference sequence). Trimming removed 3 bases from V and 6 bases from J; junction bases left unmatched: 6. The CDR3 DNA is TGTGCCAGCAGCTTGGCGGGAGACGTGGATACGCAGTATTTT. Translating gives CASSLAGDVDTQYF.

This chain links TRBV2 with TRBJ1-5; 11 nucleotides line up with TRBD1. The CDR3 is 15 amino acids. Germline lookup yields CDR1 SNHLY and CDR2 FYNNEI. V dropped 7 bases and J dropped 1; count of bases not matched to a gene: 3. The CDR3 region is CASTRDRGSNQPQHF. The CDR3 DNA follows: TGTGCCAGCACTAGGGACAGGGGGAGCAATCAGCCCCAGCATTTT.

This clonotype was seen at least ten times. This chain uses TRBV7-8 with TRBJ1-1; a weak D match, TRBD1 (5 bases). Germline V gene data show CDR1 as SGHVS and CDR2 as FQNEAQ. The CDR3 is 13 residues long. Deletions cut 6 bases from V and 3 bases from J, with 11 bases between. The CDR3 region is CASSLGGDTEAFF. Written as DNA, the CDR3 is TGTGCCAGCAGTTTGGGGGGGGACACTGAAGCTTTCTTT.

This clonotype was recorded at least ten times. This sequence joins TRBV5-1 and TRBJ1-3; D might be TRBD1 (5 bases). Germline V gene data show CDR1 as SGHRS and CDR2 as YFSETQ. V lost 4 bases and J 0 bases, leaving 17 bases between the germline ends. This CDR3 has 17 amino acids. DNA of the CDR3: TGCGCCAGCAGCCCCTCGGCAGGGATTAACTCTGGAAACACCATATATTTT. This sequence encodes CASSPSAGINSGNTIYF.

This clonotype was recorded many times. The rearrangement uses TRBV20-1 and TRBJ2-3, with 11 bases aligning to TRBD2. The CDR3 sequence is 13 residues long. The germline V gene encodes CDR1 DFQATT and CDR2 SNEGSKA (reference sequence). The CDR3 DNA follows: TGCAGCTTACTAGCGGGAGCCTTAGATACGCAGTATTTT. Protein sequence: CSLLAGALDTQYF.

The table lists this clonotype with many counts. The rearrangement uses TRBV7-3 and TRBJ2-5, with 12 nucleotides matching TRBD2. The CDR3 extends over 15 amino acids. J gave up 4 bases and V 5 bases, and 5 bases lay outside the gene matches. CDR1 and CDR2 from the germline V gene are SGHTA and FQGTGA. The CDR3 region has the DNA TGTGCCAGCAGCGCTGCTAGCGGGAGGGGAGAGACCCAGTACTTC. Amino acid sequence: CASSAASGRGETQYF.